The text below deals with one T cell receptor beta chain. Its specificity is unknown. Assay used: immunoSEQ multiplex PCR; TCRdb lists only in-frame clones, some missing. The table has approximately 100,000 clones, roughly 92% seen once. These data are taken from a study of T cell responses to AZD1222 COVID-19 vaccine. Points from the study as a whole: CD4 TCRs linked to vaccination spanned spike, dominating at 160-218 and 743-854. Just a handful of AZD1222 recipients tested seropositive at baseline. Reportedly, close to half of spike-specific TCRs are directed against unmutated variant regions.

The CDR3 runs 16 residues. Germline CDR1 reads SGHDN; CDR2 reads FVKESK. V was clipped by 0 bases and J by 4 bases; unmatched bases: 6. The TCR was taken from an adult in good health. The sample here was peripheral blood, taken on day 0 of AZD1222 vaccination. This chain connects TRBV14 to TRBJ2-7; TRBD2 matches at 10 bases. The CDR3 DNA reads TGTGCCAGCAGCCAAGAAAGACTAGCGGGTGCGTACGAGCAGTACTTC. Translation: CASSQERLAGAYEQYF.